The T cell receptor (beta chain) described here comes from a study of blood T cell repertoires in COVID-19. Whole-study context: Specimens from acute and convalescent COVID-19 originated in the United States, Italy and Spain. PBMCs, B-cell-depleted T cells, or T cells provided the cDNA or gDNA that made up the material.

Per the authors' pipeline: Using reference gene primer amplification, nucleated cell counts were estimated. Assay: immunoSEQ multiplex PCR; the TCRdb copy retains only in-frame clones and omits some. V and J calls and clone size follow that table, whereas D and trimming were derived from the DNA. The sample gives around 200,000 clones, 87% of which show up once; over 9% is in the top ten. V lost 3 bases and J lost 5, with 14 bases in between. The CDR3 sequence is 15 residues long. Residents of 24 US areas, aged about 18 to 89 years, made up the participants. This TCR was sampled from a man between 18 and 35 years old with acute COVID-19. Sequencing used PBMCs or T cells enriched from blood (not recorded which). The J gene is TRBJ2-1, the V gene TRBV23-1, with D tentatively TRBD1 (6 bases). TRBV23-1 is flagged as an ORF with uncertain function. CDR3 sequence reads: CASSHYRESDNEQFF. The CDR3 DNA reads TGCGCCAGCAGTCACTACAGGGAGTCGGACAATGAGCAGTTCTTC.